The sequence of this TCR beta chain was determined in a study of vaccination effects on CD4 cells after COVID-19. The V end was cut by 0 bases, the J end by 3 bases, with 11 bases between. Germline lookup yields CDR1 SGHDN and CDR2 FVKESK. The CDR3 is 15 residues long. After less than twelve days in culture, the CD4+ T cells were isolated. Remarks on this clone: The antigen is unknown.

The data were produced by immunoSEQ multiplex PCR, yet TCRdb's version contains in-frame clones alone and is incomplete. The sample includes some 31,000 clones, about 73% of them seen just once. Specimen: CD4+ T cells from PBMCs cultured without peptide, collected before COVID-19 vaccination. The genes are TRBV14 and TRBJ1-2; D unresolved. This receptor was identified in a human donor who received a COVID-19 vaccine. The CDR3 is CASSQDLWGYYGYTF. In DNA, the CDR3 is TGTGCCAGCAGCCAAGATTTGTGGGGATACTATGGCTACACCTTC. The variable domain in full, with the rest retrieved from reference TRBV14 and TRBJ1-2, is EAGVTQFPSHSVIEKGQTVTLRCDPISGHDNLYWYRRVMGKEIKFLLHFVKESKQDESGMPNNRFLAERTGGTYSTLKVQPAELEDSGVYFCASSQDLWGYYGYTFGSGTRLTVV.